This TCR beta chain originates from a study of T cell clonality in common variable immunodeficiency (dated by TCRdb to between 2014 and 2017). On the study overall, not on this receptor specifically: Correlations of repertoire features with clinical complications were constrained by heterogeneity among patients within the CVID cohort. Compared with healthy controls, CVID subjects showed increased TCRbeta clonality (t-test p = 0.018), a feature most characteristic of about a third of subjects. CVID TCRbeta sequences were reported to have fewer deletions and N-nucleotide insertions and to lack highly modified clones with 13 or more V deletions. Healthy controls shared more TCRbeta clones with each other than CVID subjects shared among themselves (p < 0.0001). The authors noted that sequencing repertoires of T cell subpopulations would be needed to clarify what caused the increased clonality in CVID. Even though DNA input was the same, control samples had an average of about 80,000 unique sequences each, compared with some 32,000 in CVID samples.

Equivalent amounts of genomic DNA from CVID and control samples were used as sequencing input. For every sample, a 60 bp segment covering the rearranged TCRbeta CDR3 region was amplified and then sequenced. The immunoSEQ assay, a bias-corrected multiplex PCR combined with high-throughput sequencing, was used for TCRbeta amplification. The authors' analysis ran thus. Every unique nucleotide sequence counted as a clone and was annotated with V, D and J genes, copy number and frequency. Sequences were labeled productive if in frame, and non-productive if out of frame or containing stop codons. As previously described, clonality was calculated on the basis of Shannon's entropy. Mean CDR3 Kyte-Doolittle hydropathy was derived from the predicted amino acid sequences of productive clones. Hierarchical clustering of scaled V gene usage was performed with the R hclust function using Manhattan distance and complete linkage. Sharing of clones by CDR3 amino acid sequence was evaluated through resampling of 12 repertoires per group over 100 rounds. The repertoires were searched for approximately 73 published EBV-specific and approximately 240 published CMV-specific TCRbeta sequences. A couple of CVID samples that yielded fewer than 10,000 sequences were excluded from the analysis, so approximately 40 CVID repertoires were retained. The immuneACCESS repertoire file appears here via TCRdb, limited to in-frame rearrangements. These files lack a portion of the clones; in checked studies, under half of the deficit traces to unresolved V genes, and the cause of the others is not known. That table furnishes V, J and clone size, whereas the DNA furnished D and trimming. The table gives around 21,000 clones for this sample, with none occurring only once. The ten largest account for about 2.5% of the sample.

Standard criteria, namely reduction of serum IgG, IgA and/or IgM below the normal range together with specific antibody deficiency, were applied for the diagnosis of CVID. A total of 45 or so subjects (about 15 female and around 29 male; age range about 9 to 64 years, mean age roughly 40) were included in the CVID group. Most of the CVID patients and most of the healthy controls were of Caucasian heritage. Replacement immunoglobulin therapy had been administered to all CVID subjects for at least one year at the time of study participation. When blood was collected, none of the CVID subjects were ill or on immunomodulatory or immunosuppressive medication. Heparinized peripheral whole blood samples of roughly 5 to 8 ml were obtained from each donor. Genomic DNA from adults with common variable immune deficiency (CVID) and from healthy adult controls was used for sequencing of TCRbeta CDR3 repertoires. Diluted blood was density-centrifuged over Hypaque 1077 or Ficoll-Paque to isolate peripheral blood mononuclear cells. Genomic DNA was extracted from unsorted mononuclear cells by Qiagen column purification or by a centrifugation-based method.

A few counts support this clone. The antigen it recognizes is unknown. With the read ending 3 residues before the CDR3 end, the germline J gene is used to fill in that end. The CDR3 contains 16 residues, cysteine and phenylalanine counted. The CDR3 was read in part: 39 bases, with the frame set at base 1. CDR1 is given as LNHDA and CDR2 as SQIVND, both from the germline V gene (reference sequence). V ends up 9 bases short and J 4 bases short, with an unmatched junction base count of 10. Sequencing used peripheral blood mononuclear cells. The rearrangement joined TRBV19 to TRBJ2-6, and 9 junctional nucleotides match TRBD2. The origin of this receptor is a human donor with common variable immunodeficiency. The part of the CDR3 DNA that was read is TGTGCCAGCAGACCGCGGGGGGGCTCCGGGGCCAACGTC. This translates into CASRPRGGSGANV. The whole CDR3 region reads CASRPRGGSGANVLTF. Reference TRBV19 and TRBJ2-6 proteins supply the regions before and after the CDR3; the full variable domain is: DGGITQSPKYLFRKEGQNVTLSCEQNLNHDAMYWYRQDPGQGLRLIYYSQIVNDFQKGDIAEGYSVSREKKESFPLTVTSAQKNPTAFYLCASRPRGGSGANVLTFGAGSRLTVL.